Listed here are 3 T cell receptor beta chains from one sample, sequenced in a study of T cells in women clearing cervical HPV infection. Measured with immunoSEQ multiplex PCR; TCRdb has only the in-frame clones, and not every one. The sample table includes around 35,000 clones. The specimen was blood buffy coat. Receptors originate from a woman aged 18-70 years with a cervical HPV16 infection that either progressed to CIN3+ or cleared (not recorded which).

Regarding this clone: The read halts 3 residues ahead of the CDR3 end, with the missing end drawn from the germline J gene. The rearrangement uses TRBV5-6 and TRBJ2-3, with D perhaps matching TRBD1 or TRBD2 (5 bases each). This CDR3 spans 14 amino acids. The germline V gene encodes CDR1 SGHDT and CDR2 YYEEEE. V shed 2 bases and J shed 2 bases, with 9 bases lying between them. CDR3 bases read: TGTGCCAGCAGCTTAGGGGAGATCACAGATACG. Protein product: CASSLGEITDT. From start to end, the CDR3 is CASSLGEITDTQYF.

For this clone: The CDR3 extends 3 residues past the end of the read, so its final part is completed from the germline J gene. This sequence joins TRBV20-1 and TRBJ1-2; D is perhaps TRBD1 (5 bases). V lost 1 base to trimming and J lost 2 bases, with 17 bases between them. The CDR3 loop spans 16 amino acids. Germline V gene data show CDR1 as DFQATT and CDR2 as SNEGSKA (reference sequence). The chain's CDR3 is CSARGLAAGPNYGYTF. Partial CDR3 DNA: TGCAGTGCTAGAGGTCTGGCGGCAGGGCCAAACTATGGC.

Comment on this clone: The CDR3 extends 3 residues past the end of the read, so its final part is completed from the germline J gene. The J gene is TRBJ2-7, the V gene TRBV5-5; D call uncertain. CDR1 and CDR2 from the germline V gene are SGHKS and YYEKEE (reference sequence). The CDR3 sequence is 13 residues long. The V end lost 0 bases, the J end lost 3 bases, and 7 bases lay between the germline ends. The CDR3 sequence is CASSLEQFYEQYF. Partial CDR3 DNA: TGTGCCAGCAGCTTGGAACAGTTCTACGAG.